The 32 T cell receptor beta chains in this list originate from one sample, sequenced in a study of blood T cell repertoires in COVID-19. Assay: immunoSEQ multiplex PCR; the TCRdb copy retains only in-frame clones and omits some. Here the sample spans around 390,000 clones, 80% to 90% being singletons. Sequencing input: PBMCs or T cells enriched from blood (not recorded which). Receptors originate from a woman in her forties or fifties who had recovered from COVID-19.

Here the CDR3 reads CASSLIPGESEQYF. The CDR3 nucleotides are TGTGCCAGCAGCTTAATCCCAGGGGAGAGCGAGCAGTACTTC. This chain connects TRBV11-2 to TRBJ2-7, with D perhaps matching TRBD1 (6 bases). The CDR3 is made up of 14 amino acids. The germline gives CDR1 SGHAT, CDR2 FQNNGV. V was trimmed by 2 bases and J by 6 bases, leaving 14 bases between them.

This clone was detected once. CDR3 in amino acids: CASSLAEGGWRAFF. The DNA for the CDR3 is TGTGCCAGCAGCTTAGCAGAGGGAGGTTGGCGAGCTTTCTTT. V is TRBV7-2 and J is TRBJ1-1; D gene unclear. The CDR3 has 14 amino acids. The V and J ends lost 0 bases and 10 bases respectively, with 15 bases between them. Germline CDR1 SGHTA, CDR2 FQGNSA.

The CDR3 DNA sequence: TGTGCCAGTAGTGGAACCAGGGAAGGTGCTAATTCACCCCTCCACTTT. Its protein product is CASSGTREGANSPLHF. The V call is TRBV19, the J call TRBJ1-6; D is perhaps TRBD1 (5 bases). Per germline, CDR1 LNHDA and CDR2 SQIVND (reference sequence). The CDR3 covers 16 residues. V was trimmed by 5 bases and J by 6 bases, leaving 17 bases between them.

This chain joins TRBV4-1 and TRBJ2-3; 9 bases align to TRBD2. Germline assignment: CDR1 MGHRA and CDR2 YSYEKL. This CDR3 is 16 amino acids long. V lost 1 base and J lost 5; bases outside the gene matches: 7. CDR3 loop: CASSQVRGGAGDTQYF. The CDR3 nucleotides are TGCGCCAGCAGCCAAGTCCGCGGGGGGGCCGGAGATACGCAGTATTTT.

V usage is TRBV4-1 and J usage is TRBJ1-5; TRBD1 matches 8 bases. The CDR3 totals 16 residues. After removal of 2 bases from V and 7 bases from J, the junction contained 10 bases not matched to a gene. Germline-derived CDR1 and CDR2 are MGHRA and YSYEKL. The CDR3 region has the DNA TGCGCCAGCAGCCAAAATCAGGGGGCGCGGGTCCAGCCCCAGCATTTT. Its translation is CASSQNQGARVQPQHF.

V and J are TRBV9 and TRBJ2-2; 9 nucleotides line up with TRBD2. The CDR3 spans 17 residues. V dropped 2 bases and J dropped 3; count of bases not matched to a gene: 8. The germline V gene has CDR1 SGDLS and CDR2 YYNGEE. This CDR3 is CASSVTSGGQHTGELFF. The CDR3 DNA is TGTGCCAGCAGCGTTACGAGCGGGGGGCAACACACCGGGGAGCTGTTTTTT.

The chain carries TRBV3-1 (or the pseudogene TRBV3-2) and TRBJ1-5, with D tentatively TRBD1 (6 bases). CDR1 and CDR2 (germline): LGHDT, YNNKEL (reference sequence). The length of the CDR3 is 13 residues. With 3 bases removed from V and 6 bases from J, the gap between germline ends came to 9 bases. CDR3 sequence (DNA): TGTGCCAGCAGCCAGACAGGCGTTCAGCCCCAGCATTTT. Its protein is CASSQTGVQPQHF.

The V gene is TRBV12-3 or TRBV12-4, the J gene TRBJ1-2; 7 bases fit TRBD1. V lost 6 bases and J lost 8; bases outside the gene matches: 9. The CDR3 sequence is 13 residues long. The CDR3 coding sequence is TGTGCCAGCAGCCGCGAACAGGGGATCGGCTACACCTTC. Translated: CASSREQGIGYTF.

The rearrangement joins TRBV27 to TRBJ1-6, with TRBD1 matching 8 bases. CDR1 and CDR2 from the germline V gene are MNHEY and SMNVEV (reference sequence). The CDR3 is 16 residues long. V was clipped by 3 bases and J by 13 bases; unmatched bases: 14. The CDR3 nucleotides read TGTGCCAGCAGTTTTAAGGTTGGGGACAGGACATCCCCCCTCCACTTT. Encoded protein: CASSFKVGDRTSPLHF.

Concerning this clone itself: Other DNA sequences of this sample code for an identical CDR3. The V and J genes are TRBV25-1 and TRBJ1-2, with TRBD1 as a possible D gene (6 bases). This CDR3 has 13 residues. Germline loops: CDR1 MGHDK, CDR2 SYGVNS. Trimming cost V 2 bases and J 5 bases, with 9 bases left between them. The CDR3 coding sequence is TGTGCCAGCAGTGAAGGACAGATTTATGGCTACACCTTC. Protein: CASSEGQIYGYTF.

The chain carries TRBV18 and TRBJ2-2, with a weak D call TRBD1 (5 bases). This CDR3 is 17 amino acids long. Germline CDR1 is KGHSH and CDR2 is LQKENI. V gave up 6 bases and J gave up 3 bases, with 20 bases separating them. CDR3 sequence (DNA): TGTGCCAGCTCCCCAGGCCTGGGCCAGGGATACACCGGGGAGCTGTTTTTT. It codes for CASSPGLGQGYTGELFF.

This clone was recorded once. The rearrangement joins TRBV30 to TRBJ2-2; 9 bases agree with TRBD2. The CDR3 is 16 amino acids. V lost 0 bases, J lost 6 bases, and 8 bases stayed unmatched. Germline V CDR1 and CDR2: GTSNPN, SVGIG (reference sequence). CDR3 in DNA: TGTGCCTGGAGTGTACTCACGGGACTAGCCCCCGGGGAGCTGTTTTTT. Protein product: CAWSVLTGLAPGELFF.

The chain employs TRBV5-6 and TRBJ2-7; 8 bases are shared with TRBD1. CDR3 size: 16 residues. After removal of 2 bases from V and 2 bases from J, the junction contained 9 bases not matched to a gene. Germline CDR1 is SGHDT and CDR2 is YYEEEE. The CDR3 sequence is CASSLLTGGTTYEQYF. In nucleotides, the CDR3 is TGTGCCAGCAGCTTACTAACAGGGGGGACCACCTACGAGCAGTACTTC.

The J gene is TRBJ1-1, the V gene TRBV3-1 (or the pseudogene TRBV3-2); tentatively, D is TRBD1 (6 bases). With 3 bases removed from V and 2 bases from J, the gap between germline ends came to 10 bases. CDR1 is LGHDT, CDR2 YNNKEL, per germline (reference sequence). The CDR3 consists of 14 residues. The CDR3 protein is CASSHRGRNTEAFF. The CDR3 DNA reads TGTGCCAGCAGCCACAGGGGCCGTAACACTGAAGCTTTCTTT.

The genes are TRBV20-1 and TRBJ1-2; possibly TRBD1 for D (5 bases). The germline CDR1 and CDR2 sequences are DFQATT and SNEGSKA (reference sequence). Trimming took off 7 bases at V and 6 bases at J, with 12 bases between the two ends. The CDR3 sequence is 11 residues long. CDR3 sequence reads: CSVGGTDGYTF. CDR3 nucleotide sequence: TGCAGTGTCGGGGGTACGGATGGCTACACCTTC.

The rearrangement links TRBV30 to TRBJ2-1; possibly TRBD1 for D (6 bases). V was pared by 0 bases and J by 7 bases, with 19 bases between. The CDR3 consists of 16 residues. Germline V CDR1 and CDR2: GTSNPN, SVGIG (reference sequence). The CDR3 nucleotides read TGTGCCTGGAGTGTATCTCCGGGACAAGGGGCGAATGAGCAGTTCTTC. Protein product: CAWSVSPGQGANEQFF.

For this clone: Relative to the germline gene, one junction end is altered; a read error may explain this. The rearrangement links TRBV6-5 to TRBJ2-1; a possible D gene is TRBD1 (6 bases). CDR3 length equals 13 residues. The germline V gene encodes CDR1 MNHEY and CDR2 SVGAGI. CDR3 bases: TGTGCCAGCATCATAGACAGGTTCAACCCTGCTGTCTTC. Protein sequence: CASIIDRFNPAVF.

This chain links TRBV30 with TRBJ1-2; 9 nucleotides line up with TRBD1. V shed 1 base, J shed 4 bases, and the junction held 7 bases outside the gene matches. This CDR3 is 15 amino acids long. CDR1 is GTSNPN, CDR2 SVGIG, per germline (reference sequence). The CDR3 bases are TGTGCCTGGAGTGACATTACAGGGGGCGGCTATGGCTACACCTTC. Its protein product is CAWSDITGGGYGYTF.

This clone appeared a few times. The genes are TRBV30 and TRBJ2-3; D ambiguous. Trimming shortened V by 0 bases and J by 6 bases, and 4 bases separated the two germline ends. There are 11 residues in the CDR3. CDR1 GTSNPN and CDR2 SVGIG come from the germline V gene (reference sequence). The CDR3: CAWSVRDTQYF. DNA of the CDR3: TGTGCCTGGAGTGTACGGGATACGCAGTATTTT.

This clone was counted a single time. This chain connects TRBV24-1 to TRBJ1-6; D unclear. The CDR3 spans 16 residues. The ends were cut back, 4 bases at V and 10 bases at J, with 19 bases in the middle. Germline CDR1 and CDR2: KGHDR and SFDVKD. The CDR3 DNA follows: TGTGCCACCAGTGACCCCAAAACGCGGGAGCGGTCACCCCTCCACTTT. This codes for CATSDPKTRERSPLHF.

The V and J genes are TRBV19 and TRBJ2-7; 7 bases fit TRBD1. The CDR3 is made up of 14 amino acids. V dropped 5 bases and J dropped 7; count of bases not matched to a gene: 11. Germline CDR1 and CDR2: LNHDA and SQIVND (reference sequence). The DNA for the CDR3 is TGTGCCAGTAGTGTTCAGACAGGGTCCGTTGAGCAGTACTTC. Translated: CASSVQTGSVEQYF.

The genes are TRBV7-2 and TRBJ2-7; possibly TRBD1 for D (5 bases). CDR3 length equals 14 residues. CDR1 SGHTA and CDR2 FQGNSA come from the germline V gene. The germline V and J ends were trimmed by 5 bases and 1 base, with 12 bases remaining between them. DNA for the CDR3: TGTGCCAGCAGCCCGCAGGGAAAGTCCTACGAGCAGTACTTC. Translated, it gives CASSPQGKSYEQYF.

The chain combines TRBV4-3 with TRBJ1-4; D unresolved. From germline, CDR1 is LGHNA and CDR2 YSLEER. This CDR3 is 15 amino acids long. The ends were cut back, 0 bases at V and 6 bases at J, with 11 bases in the middle. Here the CDR3 DNA reads TGCGCCAGCAGCCAAGAACGCGTTGGGCATGAAAAACTGTTTTTT. Translating it yields CASSQERVGHEKLFF.

The chain couples TRBV19 to TRBJ1-5; a possible D gene is TRBD1 (5 bases). CDR3 length: 15 amino acids. Germline V gene data show CDR1 as LNHDA and CDR2 as SQIVND (reference sequence). Trimming left V 7 bases short and J 3 bases short, with 16 bases between. The CDR3 nucleotides are TGTGCCAGTAATACAGGACGTACGGACAATCAGCCCCAGCATTTT. Translating gives CASNTGRTDNQPQHF.

V and J are TRBV11-3 and TRBJ1-1; TRBD1 agrees at 8 bases. CDR1 is SGHNT and CDR2 is YENEEA in the germline V gene. After removal of 5 bases from V and 6 bases from J, the junction contained 8 bases not matched to a gene. CDR3 length: 14 residues. CDR3 in amino acids: CASSLGQGSPEAFF. CDR3 nucleotide sequence: TGTGCCAGCAGCCTCGGACAGGGTTCCCCTGAAGCTTTCTTT. The full variable domain, rest sourced from reference TRBV11-3 and TRBJ1-1, is EAGVVQSPRYKIIEKKQPVAFWCNPISGHNTLYWYLQNLGQGPELLIRYENEEAVDDSQLPKDRFSAERLKGVDSTLKIQPAELGDSAVYLCASSLGQGSPEAFFGQGTRLTVV.

This chain links TRBV5-5 with TRBJ1-2, with TRBD1 as a possible D gene (5 bases). This CDR3 is 17 amino acids long. V shed 0 bases and J shed 4 bases, with 19 bases lying between them. In germline, CDR1 is SGHKS, CDR2 YYEKEE (reference sequence). CDR3 nucleotides: TGTGCCAGCAGCTTGGATCGGAGCGCCAGGGTCGGCTATGGCTACACCTTC. Translating gives CASSLDRSARVGYGYTF.

The rearrangement uses TRBV9 and TRBJ2-1; 8 positions match TRBD2. V trimming: 5 bases; J trimming: 6 bases; junction bases outside the gene matches: 10. This CDR3 spans 15 amino acids. Germline lookup yields CDR1 SGDLS and CDR2 YYNGEE. The CDR3 loop is CASSHGGSGVNEQFF. The CDR3 DNA reads TGTGCCAGCAGTCACGGGGGTAGCGGGGTCAATGAGCAGTTCTTC.

This chain links TRBV7-9 with TRBJ1-5; TRBD1 matches at 8 bases. The V and J ends lost 5 bases and 5 bases, in that order; junction bases with no gene match: 5. Germline values: CDR1 SEHNR, CDR2 FQNEAQ (reference sequence). This CDR3 is built from 14 residues. In DNA, the CDR3 is TGTGCCAGCAGCCAAGGACAGGGAGATCAGCCCCAGCATTTT. Translating it yields CASSQGQGDQPQHF.

This sequence joins TRBV6-4 and TRBJ1-5; D ambiguous. CDR3 size: 9 residues. Looked up from germline, CDR1 is MRHNA and CDR2 is SNTAGT. V dropped 11 bases and J dropped 7 bases, with 6 bases sitting between them. The chain's CDR3 is CAPVQPQHF. The CDR3 DNA sequence: TGTGCCCCCGTCCAGCCCCAGCATTTT.

V and J are TRBV7-2 and TRBJ1-5; D unclear. Trimming removed 2 bases at V and 4 bases at J, with 6 bases between. This CDR3 has 13 residues. The V gene's germline CDR1 is SGHTA and CDR2 FQGNSA. CDR3 in DNA: TGTGCCAGCAGCTTACAGGCGAATCAGCCCCAGCATTTT. Its translation: CASSLQANQPQHF.

This clone has only a few counts. V gene TRBV5-1 combines with J gene TRBJ1-2; D possibly corresponds to TRBD1 (5 bases). Looked up from germline, CDR1 is SGHRS and CDR2 is YFSETQ. There are 14 residues in the CDR3. The ends were cut back, 0 bases at V and 3 bases at J, with 9 bases in the middle. The CDR3 DNA reads as TGCGCCAGCAGCTTGGGGACAAAAGACTATGGCTACACCTTC. Its translation is CASSLGTKDYGYTF.

The V gene is TRBV11-1, the J gene TRBJ2-7; TRBD2 is a possible D gene (5 bases). This CDR3 has 14 amino acids. V was trimmed by 1 base and J by 5 bases, leaving 12 bases between them. Per the germline V gene, CDR1 is SGHAT and CDR2 is FQDESV (reference sequence). The CDR3 DNA reads TGTGCCAGCAGCTTAGTTGGTCGAGGGCACGAGCAGTACTTC. Amino acids: CASSLVGRGHEQYF.